This entry describes one T cell receptor (beta chain). Trimming removed 5 bases at V and 5 bases at J, with 12 bases between. This CDR3 contains 13 residues. Per germline, CDR1 SEHNR and CDR2 FQNEAQ (reference sequence). The data were obtained in a study of siplizumab effects on memory and regulatory T cells. Sequencing was performed with immunoSEQ multiplex PCR; in TCRdb, only in-frame clones are kept and a portion is missing. The sample lists about 82,000 clones; about 91% were seen once. Sequenced material: Tregs sorted from blood. The chain has TRBV7-9 and TRBJ1-1; a weak D match, TRBD1 (5 bases). The sequence derives from a human donor in good health. CDR3 sequence: CASSPVGGTEAFF. CDR3 nucleotides: TGTGCCAGCAGCCCGGTTGGGGGTACTGAAGCTTTCTTT. Combining the CDR3 with reference TRBV7-9 and TRBJ1-1 gives the whole variable domain DTGVSQNPRHKITKRGQNVTFRCDPISEHNRLYWYRQTLGQGPEFLTYFQNEAQLEKSRLLSDRFSAERPKGSFSTLEIQRTEQGDSAMYLCASSPVGGTEAFFGQGTRLTVV.